A single sample is the source of the 9 T cell receptor beta chains below, sequenced in a study of blood T cell repertoires in COVID-19. TCRdb's table, derived via immunoSEQ multiplex PCR, lists solely in-frame clones and lacks some. Here the sample spans roughly 200,000 clones, about 88% being singletons. Material: PBMCs or T cells enriched from blood (not recorded which). Source of these receptors: a woman aged 40 to 50 in a cohort exposed to, infected with or recovered from COVID-19 (not recorded which).

This clone was seen a single time. This chain links TRBV27 with TRBJ1-1; D ambiguous. This CDR3 is built from 15 residues. V dropped 2 bases and J dropped 6 bases, with 16 bases sitting between them. CDR1 and CDR2 from the germline V gene are MNHEY and SMNVEV (reference sequence). The CDR3 reads CASSLDGVVGAEAFF. The CDR3 bases are TGTGCCAGCAGTTTAGACGGGGTGGTTGGGGCTGAAGCTTTCTTT.

The chain links TRBV6-2 or TRBV6-3 to TRBJ1-1; a weak D match, TRBD1 (5 bases). Trimming pared 0 bases from V and 1 base from J, leaving 12 bases between. Per the germline V gene, CDR1 is MNHEY and CDR2 is SVGEGT. The CDR3 sequence is 16 residues long. The chain's CDR3 is CASSYSAVGGNTEAFF. CDR3 nucleotide sequence: TGTGCCAGCAGTTACTCTGCCGTGGGGGGGAACACTGAAGCTTTCTTT.

The chain combines TRBV30 with TRBJ2-7, with TRBD2 identical over 9 bases. This CDR3 has 16 amino acids. J was trimmed by 2 bases and V by 0 bases; bases with no gene match: 8. CDR1 is GTSNPN, CDR2 SVGIG, per germline (reference sequence). The CDR3 is CAWSVPRAGGPYEQYF. The CDR3 coding sequence is TGTGCCTGGAGTGTCCCCAGAGCGGGGGGACCCTACGAGCAGTACTTC.

This chain uses TRBV19 with TRBJ2-3; TRBD1 is a possible D gene (6 bases). Trimming shortened V by 1 base and J by 4 bases, and 9 bases separated the two germline ends. The length of the CDR3 is 14 residues. The V gene's germline CDR1 is LNHDA and CDR2 SQIVND (reference sequence). The CDR3 DNA reads TGTGCCAGTAGTATAGTGGCAGGGGCAGATACGCAGTATTTT. This gives the protein CASSIVAGADTQYF.

The rearrangement joins TRBV5-5 to TRBJ1-2, with D possibly being TRBD1 (5 bases). This CDR3 region has 15 residues. Germline CDR1 is SGHKS and CDR2 is YYEKEE (reference sequence). V was cut by 1 base and J by 5 bases, with 15 bases left in between. Written as DNA, the CDR3 is TGTGCCAGCAGCTTGTCTTCGGACATAAAGTATGGCTACACCTTC. Translated: CASSLSSDIKYGYTF. The whole variable domain, remainder taken from reference TRBV5-5 and TRBJ1-2, is DAGVTQSPTHLIKTRGQQVTLRCSPISGHKSVSWYQQVLGQGPQFIFQYYEKEERGRGNFPDRFSARQFPNYSSELNVNALLLGDSALYLCASSLSSDIKYGYTFGSGTRLTVV.

The chain couples TRBV27 to TRBJ2-5, with 12 bases aligning to TRBD2. The CDR3 spans 15 residues. V was clipped by 5 bases and J by 1 base; unmatched bases: 2. Germline V gene sequence: CDR1 MNHEY, CDR2 SMNVEV (reference sequence). The CDR3 DNA reads as TGTGCCAGCAGTAGACTAGCGGGGGCCCAAGAGACCCAGTACTTC. Translated, it gives CASSRLAGAQETQYF.

This sequence joins TRBV7-9 and TRBJ2-5; D ambiguous. CDR1 and CDR2 from the germline V gene are SEHNR and FQNEAQ (reference sequence). V lost 1 base to trimming and J lost 5 bases, with 17 bases between them. The CDR3 is 16 residues long. The CDR3 nucleotides are TGTGCCAGCAGCTTAGGGTTCTCGGCGGCCCAGGAGACCCAGTACTTC. It yields the protein CASSLGFSAAQETQYF.

This clone was detected once. The chain is built from TRBV18 and TRBJ2-3; D is ambiguous. Germline V gives CDR1 KGHSH, CDR2 LQKENI. This CDR3 is 17 amino acids long. Trimming removed 3 bases from V and 0 bases from J, with 16 bases in between. CDR3 in amino acids: CASSPREVDSSTDTQYF. CDR3 DNA: TGTGCCAGCTCACCCCGAGAGGTGGATTCTAGCACAGATACGCAGTATTTT. Filled out from reference TRBV18 and TRBJ2-3, the complete variable domain reads NAGVMQNPRHLVRRRGQEARLRCSPMKGHSHVYWYRQLPEEGLKFMVYLQKENIIDESGMPKERFSAEFPKEGPSILRIQQVVRGDSAAYFCASSPREVDSSTDTQYFGPGTRLTVL.

The CDR3 region has the DNA TGTGCCAGCTCCCGCCGGGACAGGGGAGGTAATTCACCCCTCCACTTT. Its protein product is CASSRRDRGGNSPLHF. This rearrangement joins TRBV18 to TRBJ1-6, with TRBD1 matching over 10 bases. Trimming at V came to 6 bases and at J to 6 bases, leaving 8 bases not matched to a gene. In germline, CDR1 is KGHSH, CDR2 LQKENI. The CDR3 is made up of 16 amino acids.